These T cell receptor beta chains were read from a single sample in a study of cytomegalovirus exposure and HLA in healthy donors. The repertoire was sequenced with immunoSEQ multiplex PCR; TCRdb's copy has only in-frame clones and lacks some. Of more than 200,000 clones in the sample, approximately 79% are singletons; the top ten hold about 2%. The material sequenced was PBMCs. These receptors all stem from a male donor in good health and CMV-seronegative. Both conserved end residues are part of each CDR3. D genes are given only for firm matches. The listing skips clone size in some rows; elsewhere it reads once, few, many or a size class.

>TRBJ1-5|-|-|TRBV28
TGTGCCAGCAGTTTATCTCTAGCAGGGGCCGGCAATCAGCCCCAGCATTTT
CASSLSLAGAGNQPQHF
>TRBJ2-6|-|TRBD2|TRBV5-4
TGTGCCAGCAGCTTGGTTAGCGGGGGGCAGGGGGCCAACGTCCTGACTTTC
CASSLVSGGQGANVLTF
>TRBJ1-1|few|TRBD1|TRBV29-1
TGCAGCGTTGAACTCCGGGACAGGACGATGAACACTGAAGCTTTCTTT
CSVELRDRTMNTEAFF
>TRBJ2-3|-|-|TRBV10-3
TGTGCCATCAGTGAGTCTAGGACTCAGAGCACAGATACGCAGTATTTT
CAISESRTQSTDTQYF
>TRBJ2-7|-|TRBD2|TRBV7-8
TGTGCCAGCAGCCCAGAGTCGGGACTAGCGGGAATCTCCTACGAGCAGTACTTC
CASSPESGLAGISYEQYF
>TRBJ1-5|-|TRBD1|TRBV19
TGTGCCAGTAGTACGGACAGGGGGGGAAGTCAGCCCCAGCATTTT
CASSTDRGGSQPQHF
>TRBJ2-3|-|-|TRBV30
TGTGCCTGGAGCCCCAGGGAGGCGAGCACAGATACGCAGTATTTT
CAWSPREASTDTQYF
>TRBJ2-1|-|-|TRBV27
TGTGCCAGCAGATACAGTGGGGGGGACACCCGGCAGTTCTTC
CASRYSGGDTRQFF
>TRBJ2-1|few|TRBD2|TRBV30
TGTGCCTGGAGGCCCGAATTGGCGGGGGGGGCGCGGGAGCAGTTCTTC
CAWRPELAGGAREQFF
>TRBJ2-5|-|-|TRBV9
TGTGCCAGCAGCGTAGAGGGGGGGGAGACCCAGTACTTC
CASSVEGGETQYF
>TRBJ1-2|-|-|TRBV11-2
TGTGCCAGCAGCTTAGTGGCCCAGGGCTCTAACTATGGCTACACCTTC
CASSLVAQGSNYGYTF
>TRBJ1-1|-|-|TRBV7-9
TGTGCCAGCAGATTAAAGGGTGGAGGCACTGAAGCTTTCTTT
CASRLKGGGTEAFF
>TRBJ2-3|-|TRBD1|TRBV10-3
TGTGCCATCAGTGGACAGGGATCTAGCACAGATACGCAGTATTTT
CAISGQGSSTDTQYF
>TRBJ2-7|-|-|TRBV10-3
TGTGCCAAACAGGAAGGGCCTGAATACGAGCAGTACTTC
CAKQEGPEYEQYF
>TRBJ2-1|-|-|TRBV5-5
TGTGCCAGCAGCCTCGGGAATATTAGGGTATATGAGCAGTTCTTC
CASSLGNIRVYEQFF
>TRBJ2-1|once|-|TRBV25-1
TGTGCCAGCAGCGAGGATCGGGACTTGTCGACCAATGAGCAGTTCTTC
CASSEDRDLSTNEQFF
>TRBJ2-1|few|TRBD2|TRBV7-8
TGTGCCAGCAGCTTGGCGGGAGGGCGGTATGAGCAGTTCTTC
CASSLAGGRYEQFF
>TRBJ2-7|-|-|TRBV7-8
TGTGCCAGCAGCTTAGCGGACGGGAGAATGAACGAGCAGTACTTC
CASSLADGRMNEQYF
>TRBJ1-6|-|-|TRBV10-3
TGTGCCATCAGTGAGGCGGCCCGTAATTCACCCCTCCACTTT
CAISEAARNSPLHF
>TRBJ1-3|-|-|TRBV30
TGTGCCTGGGGGAACAGGGCCTCTGGAAACACCATATATTTT
CAWGNRASGNTIYF
>TRBJ2-3|-|TRBD2|TRBV28
TGTGCCAGCAGTTTCCCAGCGGGATCCCTAGATACGCAGTATTTT
CASSFPAGSLDTQYF
>TRBJ2-7|-|TRBD1|TRBV9
TGTGCCAGCAGCGAGGACAGGGGGTACGAGCAGTACTTC
CASSEDRGYEQYF
>TRBJ2-7|once|TRBD1|TRBV11-2
TGTGCCAGCAGCTACCGGAGACAGGGGCCATCCTACGAGCAGTACTTC
CASSYRRQGPSYEQYF
>TRBJ2-3|few|TRBD2|TRBV7-9
TGTGCCAGCACCTGGGAGCTAGCGGGAGGTGGCACAGATACGCAGTATTTT
CASTWELAGGGTDTQYF
>TRBJ1-1|-|-|TRBV6-5
TGTGCCAGCAGTTACTCGGCGGTGATGAACACTGAAGCTTTCTTT
CASSYSAVMNTEAFF
>TRBJ2-3|-|TRBD1|TRBV4-1
TGCGCCAGCAGCCAAGATTTCACAGGGGGTGGCACAGATACGCAGTATTTT
CASSQDFTGGGTDTQYF
>TRBJ1-1|-|-|TRBV7-9
TGTGCCAGCAGCTTACTAGGTCTTGGGAGCACTGAAGCTTTCTTT
CASSLLGLGSTEAFF
>TRBJ1-1|-|TRBD1|TRBV19
TGTGCCAGTAGTATCAGACAGGGTCCTGAAGCTTTCTTT
CASSIRQGPEAFF
>TRBJ2-3|-|-|TRBV7-2
TGTGCCAGCAGCGTCAGGGGGGTAGCGACAGATACGCAGTATTTT
CASSVRGVATDTQYF
>TRBJ1-6|-|-|TRBV5-1
TGCGCCAGCAGAAAACACAGGCTCAATTCACCCCTCCACTTT
CASRKHRLNSPLHF
>TRBJ2-1|-|-|TRBV25-1
TGTGCCAGCAGGACAGGCTACAATGAGCAGTTCTTC
CASRTGYNEQFF
>TRBJ2-4|-|TRBD1|TRBV28
TGTGCCAGCAGTACTACAGGGGAATCAGACATTCAGTACTTC
CASSTTGESDIQYF
>TRBJ1-2|-|TRBD1|TRBV12-5
TGTGCTAGTGGTTTAGACAGGGGCACTAACTATGGCTACACCTTC
CASGLDRGTNYGYTF
>TRBJ1-3|-|-|TRBV6-1
TGTGCCAGCAGTGTGTCGGACAGCAGAAACACCATATATTTT
CASSVSDSRNTIYF
>TRBJ1-5|-|-|TRBV5-6
TGTGCCAGCAGCTTGGCCGGGGATCAGCCCCAGCATTTT
CASSLAGDQPQHF
>TRBJ1-2|-|-|TRBV4-3
TGCGCCAGCAGCCAAGATCGTCGCGACTGGAGGGGCTACACCTTC
CASSQDRRDWRGYTF
>TRBJ2-6|-|-|TRBV7-9
TGTGCCAGCAGCTCGGTTATATCTGGGGCCAACGTCCTGACTTTC
CASSSVISGANVLTF
>TRBJ1-2|-|TRBD1|TRBV6-5
TGTGCCAGCAGTGGACAGGGATACTATGGCTACACCTTC
CASSGQGYYGYTF
>TRBJ2-7|-|TRBD1|TRBV13
TGTGCCAGCAGCCCCCTGACAGGGATAGAGCAGTACTTC
CASSPLTGIEQYF
>TRBJ1-6|-|TRBD1|TRBV4-2
TGTGCCAGCAGCCAAGATAGGGACAGTGCCCAGAATTCACCCCTCCACTTT
CASSQDRDSAQNSPLHF